This TCR beta chain originates from a study of blood T cell repertoires in COVID-19. Looking at the study overall: Whether acute or convalescent, the COVID-19 samples came from the United States, Italy and Spain. T cells, B-cell-depleted T cells, or PBMCs supplied cDNA or gDNA.

J lost 8 bases, V lost 4 bases, and 8 bases had no gene match. Germline V gives CDR1 SGHNT, CDR2 YYREEE (reference sequence). The CDR3 extends over 14 amino acids. Original data processing: Using reference gene primer amplification, nucleated cell counts were estimated. Clones were read by immunoSEQ multiplex PCR, and TCRdb kept only the in-frame ones, dropping some. The DNA was the basis for D and trimming; V, J and clone size are from that table. The table records about 370,000 clones, 87% of them present only once. This chain uses TRBV5-4 with TRBJ2-1; 8 nucleotides match TRBD1. Sequenced sample: peripheral blood. The sequence was collected from a woman in her 30s with COVID-19, enrolled during active disease. The CDR3 loop is CASSAGQGRDEQFF. The CDR3 nucleotides are TGTGCCAGCAGCGCCGGACAGGGACGGGATGAGCAGTTCTTC.